A single sample gave rise to the 30 T cell receptor beta chains below, sequenced in a study of beta chain features in type 1 diabetes. These receptors' antigens are unknown. Study outcomes and limitations: In all four CD4+ subsets, TCRB CDR3 length was significantly, moderately reduced in type 1 diabetes.

Expressed TCRB transcripts were sequenced after all isolated RNA was converted to cDNA. Using immunoSEQ multiplex PCR, the repertoire was profiled, and TCRdb retains in-frame clones only, with some absent. The sample has over 650,000 clones, over 11% seen once. The sample was naive CD4+ T cells from blood. These receptors were taken from a young man with type 1 diabetes.

This clone was seen more than once but under ten times. CDR3 region: CASSVGQAGAVYNEQFF. In DNA form, the CDR3 reads TGTGCCAGCAGCGTCGGTCAAGCGGGGGCCGTCTACAATGAGCAGTTCTTC. The chain links TRBV7-9 to TRBJ2-1, with TRBD2 matching 8 bases. In germline, CDR1 is SEHNR, CDR2 FQNEAQ (reference sequence). The CDR3 is 17 residues long. Trimming removed 5 bases from V and 3 bases from J; junction bases left unmatched: 12. The entire variable domain, with the rest obtained from reference TRBV7-9 and TRBJ2-1, is as follows: DTGVSQNPRHKITKRGQNVTFRCDPISEHNRLYWYRQTLGQGPEFLTYFQNEAQLEKSRLLSDRFSAERPKGSFSTLEIQRTEQGDSAMYLCASSVGQAGAVYNEQFFGPGTRLTVL.

This clone was recorded a few times. The chain recombines TRBV19 with TRBJ2-2; D might be TRBD2 (6 bases). V lost 10 bases, J lost 2 bases, and 17 bases lay in between. The CDR3 extends over 15 amino acids. Germline CDR1 and CDR2: LNHDA and SQIVND (reference sequence). CDR3 residues: CATTFGDFNTGELFF. CDR3 DNA sequence: TGTGCCACCACTTTCGGGGACTTTAACACCGGGGAGCTGTTTTTT.

This clone was recorded a few times. This chain connects TRBV30 to TRBJ2-3; TRBD1 is a possible D gene (6 bases). This CDR3 comprises 17 residues. V shed 5 bases and J shed 2 bases, with 23 bases lying between them. CDR1 and CDR2 from the germline V gene are GTSNPN and SVGIG (reference sequence). The CDR3 loop reads CAWRPGTSIKFTDTQYF. As DNA, the CDR3 is TGTGCCTGGCGACCGGGGACAAGCATAAAATTCACAGATACGCAGTATTTT.

The V call is TRBV5-1, the J call TRBJ1-1; 7 positions agree with TRBD1. Germline-derived CDR1 and CDR2 are SGHRS and YFSETQ. V dropped 4 bases and J dropped 0; count of bases not matched to a gene: 3. This CDR3 has 14 residues. Written as DNA, the CDR3 is TGCGCCAGCAGCCGACAGGGTATGAACACTGAAGCTTTCTTT. It encodes CASSRQGMNTEAFF.

The CDR3 sequence: CASSTPDSDYGYTF. CDR3 DNA sequence: TGTGCCAGTAGTACTCCGGACTCGGACTATGGCTACACCTTC. The chain joins TRBV19 to TRBJ1-2, with unresolved D. Germline V lookup: CDR1 LNHDA, CDR2 SQIVND (reference sequence). Trimming cost V 4 bases and J 3 bases, with 12 bases left between them. The CDR3 has 14 residues.

A few counts support this clone. The chain uses TRBV7-9 and TRBJ2-5; tentatively, D is TRBD1 (6 bases). The CDR3 runs to 14 residues. The V gene's germline CDR1 is SEHNR and CDR2 FQNEAQ (reference sequence). Trimming took off 4 bases at V and 0 bases at J, with 9 bases between the two ends. CDR3 sequence: CASSSRGNQETQYF. The DNA of the CDR3 is TGTGCCAGCAGCTCCAGGGGCAACCAAGAGACCCAGTACTTC.

The chain joins TRBV4-3 to TRBJ2-2; 12 bases match TRBD2. This CDR3 has 17 amino acids. V lost 1 base, J lost 8 bases, and 8 bases stayed unmatched. Germline values: CDR1 LGHNA, CDR2 YSLEER. The CDR3 region is CASSQVLAGGPIGELFF. The CDR3 bases are TGCGCCAGCAGCCAAGTCCTAGCGGGGGGGCCGATAGGGGAGCTGTTTTTT.

Written as DNA, the CDR3 is TGTGCCAGCAGCTCATGGACGGGGCCGTCCGGGGAGCTGTTTTTT. Its translation is CASSSWTGPSGELFF. This chain connects TRBV9 to TRBJ2-2; D could derive from TRBD1 or TRBD2 (5 bases each). This CDR3 is built from 15 residues. The ends were cut back, 4 bases at V and 6 bases at J, with 16 bases in the middle. Germline V gene sequence: CDR1 SGDLS, CDR2 YYNGEE.

This clone was picked up a small number of times. The rearrangement uses TRBV27 and TRBJ2-7; 7 nucleotides align to TRBD2. The germline V gene has CDR1 MNHEY and CDR2 SMNVEV (reference sequence). The CDR3 is made up of 15 amino acids. V gave up 5 bases and J gave up 2 bases; unmatched junction bases: 9. This chain's CDR3 is CASSPRGDQAYEQYF. The CDR3 DNA sequence: TGTGCCAGCAGTCCTCGGGGGGATCAAGCCTACGAGCAGTACTTC.

The rearrangement joins TRBV14 to TRBJ1-1, with a tentative D call TRBD1 (5 bases). From germline, CDR1 is SGHDN and CDR2 FVKESK. The CDR3 length is 13 residues. Between the trimmed V and J ends, which lost 2 bases and 6 bases, there was a span of 10 bases. CDR3: CASSQWATAEAFF. CDR3 bases: TGTGCCAGCAGCCAATGGGCGACAGCTGAAGCTTTCTTT.

This clone was detected only once. This chain uses TRBV2 with TRBJ1-4, with a possible D match to TRBD1 (5 bases). V was cut by 7 bases and J by 4 bases, with 13 bases left in between. Germline V gene lookup returns CDR1 SNHLY and CDR2 FYNNEI. CDR3 length: 14 residues. The CDR3: CASTQGQGNEKLFF. CDR3 sequence (DNA): TGTGCCAGCACCCAAGGTCAGGGTAATGAAAAACTGTTTTTT.

The rearrangement uses TRBV28 and TRBJ2-7, with 10 bases fitting TRBD1. CDR1 is MDHEN and CDR2 is SYDVKM in the germline V gene. Germline trimming cut 6 bases from V and 4 bases from J; bases unmatched to any gene: 3. The CDR3 is made up of 13 amino acids. CDR3 DNA: TGTGCCAGCAGGACAGGGGGCGCGTACGAGCAGTACTTC. Amino acid sequence: CASRTGGAYEQYF.

This rearrangement joins TRBV25-1 to TRBJ2-7; TRBD2 is a possible D gene (5 bases). The CDR3 has 17 residues. The germline V gene has CDR1 MGHDK and CDR2 SYGVNS. Trimming pared 3 bases from V and 2 bases from J, leaving 20 bases between. CDR3 protein: CASSDTRPRGWPYEQYF. The CDR3, as DNA: TGTGCCAGCAGTGATACTCGCCCCCGCGGGTGGCCCTACGAGCAGTACTTC.

This clone was observed a few times. The V and J genes are TRBV5-1 and TRBJ2-3; no clear D. This CDR3 region has 14 residues. With 4 bases removed from V and 2 bases from J, the gap between germline ends came to 11 bases. In germline, CDR1 is SGHRS, CDR2 YFSETQ. The CDR3 region is CASSTRAPTDTQYF. The CDR3 DNA is TGCGCCAGCAGCACAAGGGCCCCCACAGATACGCAGTATTTT.

This clone appeared a few times. The chain employs TRBV18 and TRBJ1-1; D might be TRBD1 (5 bases). Germline-derived CDR1 and CDR2 are KGHSH and LQKENI. V gave up 11 bases and J gave up 1 base, with 14 bases separating them. The CDR3 is made up of 13 amino acids. The CDR3 coding sequence is TGTGCCTCTCTCACCGGACAGAACACTGAAGCTTTCTTT. Translated, it gives CASLTGQNTEAFF.

The chain combines TRBV6-6 with TRBJ2-7; 9 bases align to TRBD2. The CDR3 has 16 amino acids. Germline V CDR1 and CDR2: MNHNY, SVGAGI (reference sequence). With 0 bases clipped from V and 4 bases from J, the junction kept 7 bases outside the gene matches. CDR3 DNA sequence: TGTGCCAGCAGTTACTCAGGCGGGGGGGCCGAATACGAGCAGTACTTC. Translating gives CASSYSGGGAEYEQYF.

This clone occurred a few times. CDR3 in DNA: TGTGCCAGCAGCCCAAACGACAGGGGGATTTCCACCGGGGAGCTGTTTTTT. Translation gives CASSPNDRGISTGELFF. The V and J genes are TRBV7-2 and TRBJ2-2; 9 nucleotides agree with TRBD1. This CDR3 spans 17 amino acids. The germline V gene has CDR1 SGHTA and CDR2 FQGNSA. The junction had 11 bases not matched to a gene; V was cut back by 5 bases and J by 4 bases.

In this sample, this clone turned up a few times. The chain couples TRBV7-2 to TRBJ1-5; D call uncertain. The germline CDR1 and CDR2 sequences are SGHTA and FQGNSA. The CDR3 consists of 14 residues. The ends were cut back, 3 bases at V and 0 bases at J, with 6 bases in the middle. The CDR3 bases are TGTGCCAGCAGCTTCTCGGATAGCAATCAGCCCCAGCATTTT. This translates into CASSFSDSNQPQHF.

This clone turned up a few times. The CDR3 protein is CASPSTDTQYF. In DNA form, the CDR3 reads TGTGCCAGCCCTAGCACAGATACGCAGTATTTT. This chain links TRBV18 with TRBJ2-3; D is ambiguous. CDR1 is KGHSH and CDR2 is LQKENI in the germline V gene. Trimming took off 8 bases at V and 0 bases at J, with 3 bases between the two ends. The CDR3 totals 11 residues.

The chain carries TRBV6-6 and TRBJ2-7, with D maybe TRBD2 (5 bases). Trimming took 6 bases from V and 3 from J, leaving 18 bases between them. The CDR3 length is 15 residues. CDR1 and CDR2 (germline): MNHNY, SVGAGI (reference sequence). CDR3 nucleotide sequence: TGTGCCAGCAGACCTAAATCCCGAGGGTTCTACGAGCAGTACTTC. This sequence encodes CASRPKSRGFYEQYF.

V usage is TRBV19 and J usage is TRBJ2-5; D is perhaps TRBD1 (6 bases). V shed 3 bases and J shed 5 bases, with 16 bases lying between them. The CDR3 has 15 amino acids. Germline V lookup: CDR1 LNHDA, CDR2 SQIVND (reference sequence). CDR3 coding DNA: TGTGCCAGTAGTATGGGATACAGGGCCGGCGAGACCCAGTACTTC. Translating it yields CASSMGYRAGETQYF.

The chain employs TRBV9 and TRBJ2-7; TRBD1 agrees at 7 bases. The germline CDR1 and CDR2 sequences are SGDLS and YYNGEE. The CDR3 consists of 14 residues. After removal of 3 bases from V and 4 bases from J, the junction contained 7 bases not matched to a gene. The CDR3 DNA is TGTGCCAGCAGCGCCCGGGACAGCTTATACGAGCAGTACTTC. Amino acid sequence: CASSARDSLYEQYF.

The chain employs TRBV7-6 and TRBJ2-5, with TRBD2 identical over 8 bases. Germline assignment: CDR1 SGHVS and CDR2 FNYEAQ. The junction had 8 bases not matched to a gene; V was cut back by 1 base and J by 1 base. This CDR3 spans 17 amino acids. CDR3 bases: TGTGCCAGCAGCTTAGGTCTGGCGGGGGGTCTCCAAGAGACCCAGTACTTC. It encodes CASSLGLAGGLQETQYF.

The rearrangement links TRBV28 to TRBJ1-2; 9 bases line up with TRBD1. This CDR3 comprises 13 residues. Germline-derived CDR1 and CDR2 are MDHEN and SYDVKM. J lost 8 bases, V lost 5 bases, and 6 bases had no gene match. The CDR3 bases are TGTGCCAGCAGTATACGGACAGGGGAGGGCTACACCTTC. Its translation is CASSIRTGEGYTF.

This clone was detected a few times. The chain recombines TRBV9 with TRBJ2-7; 8 bases are a match to TRBD2. Trimming at V came to 0 bases and at J to 6 bases, leaving 8 bases not matched to a gene. Germline CDR1 is SGDLS and CDR2 is YYNGEE. This CDR3 is built from 15 residues. The CDR3 loop is CASSVDPAGVAEQYF. The CDR3 DNA follows: TGTGCCAGCAGCGTAGACCCAGCGGGAGTTGCCGAGCAGTACTTC.

V and J are TRBV5-1 and TRBJ2-1; 7 nucleotides align to TRBD2. This CDR3 is built from 13 residues. CDR1 SGHRS and CDR2 YFSETQ come from the germline V gene. With V trimmed by 5 bases and J by 9 bases, 8 bases remained unmatched. The CDR3 DNA is TGCGCCAGCAGAGGACTAGTACAAGTTGAGCAGTTCTTC. Protein sequence: CASRGLVQVEQFF.

This clone was counted between two and nine times. The chain uses TRBV30 and TRBJ2-4, with 10 bases lining up with TRBD2. CDR3 length equals 18 residues. J was trimmed by 0 bases and V by 0 bases; bases with no gene match: 8. Germline loops: CDR1 GTSNPN, CDR2 SVGIG (reference sequence). The CDR3 here is CAWSVHSGRPLAKNIQYF. As DNA, the CDR3 is TGTGCCTGGAGTGTACATAGCGGGAGGCCCCTAGCCAAAAACATTCAGTACTTC.

The V and J genes are TRBV30 and TRBJ2-1; no reliable D call. Trimming pared 0 bases from V and 0 bases from J, leaving 9 bases between. CDR1 GTSNPN and CDR2 SVGIG come from the germline V gene (reference sequence). The CDR3 has 15 residues. The CDR3 is CAWSVRVSSYNEQFF. The DNA for the CDR3 is TGTGCCTGGAGTGTACGAGTCAGCTCCTACAATGAGCAGTTCTTC.

The CDR3 is CSGTGGDEKLFF. DNA for the CDR3: TGCAGCGGCACAGGGGGTGATGAAAAACTGTTTTTT. The V call is TRBV29-1, the J call TRBJ1-4, with 8 nucleotides matching TRBD1. Germline values: CDR1 SQVTM, CDR2 ANQGSEA. V gave up 7 bases and J gave up 6 bases; unmatched junction bases: 4. CDR3 length: 12 amino acids.

The V and J genes are TRBV5-1 and TRBJ2-7; TRBD2 is a possible D gene (6 bases). This CDR3 region has 13 residues. With 4 bases removed from V and 3 bases from J, the gap between germline ends came to 11 bases. Germline values: CDR1 SGHRS, CDR2 YFSETQ. CDR3: CASSASDGYEQYF. CDR3 DNA sequence: TGCGCCAGCAGCGCTAGCGACGGCTACGAGCAGTACTTC.